This paragraph reports one T cell receptor (beta chain). The CDR3 is 17 residues long. The germline gives CDR1 SGHRS, CDR2 YFSETQ. The V segment lost 0 bases and the J segment 6 bases; nucleotides outside the gene matches: 8. The data originate from a study of blood T cell repertoires in COVID-19. Looking at the study overall: Collection of acute and convalescent COVID-19 samples took place in the United States, Italy and Spain. Sample material is recorded as cDNA or gDNA derived from T cells, B-cell-depleted T cells, or PBMCs.

Per the study methods: Using reference gene primer amplification, nucleated cell counts were estimated. Generated by immunoSEQ multiplex PCR, the TCRdb table keeps only in-frame clones and is missing some. V and J calls and clone size follow that table, whereas D and trimming were derived from the DNA. The table has 35,000 to 50,000 clones, around 88% seen once. The receptor's source is a human donor in a cohort sampled during active COVID-19. The chain employs TRBV5-1 and TRBJ2-2; 10 bases match TRBD2. Sequencing was carried out using peripheral blood. Written as DNA, the CDR3 is TGCGCCAGCAGCTTGGCCTTAGCGGGGGGCGCAGCCGGGGAGCTGTTTTTT. Encoded protein: CASSLALAGGAAGELFF.